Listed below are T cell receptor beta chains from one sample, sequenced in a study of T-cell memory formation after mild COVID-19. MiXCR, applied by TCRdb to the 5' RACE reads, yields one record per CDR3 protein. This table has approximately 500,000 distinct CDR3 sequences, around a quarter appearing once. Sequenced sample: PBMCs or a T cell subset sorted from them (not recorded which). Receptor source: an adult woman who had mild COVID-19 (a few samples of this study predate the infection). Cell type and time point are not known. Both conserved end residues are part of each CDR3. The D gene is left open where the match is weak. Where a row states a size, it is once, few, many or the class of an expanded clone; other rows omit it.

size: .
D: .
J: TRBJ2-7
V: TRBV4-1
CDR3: CASSQDPDREQYF
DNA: TGCGCCAGCAGCCAAGACCCGGACCGAGAGCAGTACTTC

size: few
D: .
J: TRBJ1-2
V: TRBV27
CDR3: CASGSRGKANYGYTF
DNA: TGTGCCAGTGGTTCCCGGGGGAAAGCTAACTATGGCTACACCTTC

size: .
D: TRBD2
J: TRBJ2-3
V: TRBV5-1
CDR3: CASRLSPSGRWDTQYF
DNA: TGCGCCAGCAGGCTCTCCCCTAGCGGACGCTGGGATACGCAGTATTTT

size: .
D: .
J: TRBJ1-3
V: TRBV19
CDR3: CASSIRVGYSGNTIYF
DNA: TGTGCCAGTAGTATCCGGGTCGGTTACTCTGGAAACACCATATATTTT

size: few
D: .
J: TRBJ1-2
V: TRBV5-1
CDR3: CASSLVAAGANYGYTF
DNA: TGCGCCAGCAGCTTGGTTGCGGCGGGAGCTAACTATGGCTACACCTTC

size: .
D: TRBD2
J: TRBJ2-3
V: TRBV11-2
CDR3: CASSLDTAGGLTDTQYF
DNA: TGTGCCAGCAGCTTAGATACAGCGGGAGGACTCACAGATACGCAGTATTTT

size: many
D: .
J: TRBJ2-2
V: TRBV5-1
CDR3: CASSLGENTGELFF
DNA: TGCGCCAGCAGCTTAGGAGAGAACACCGGGGAGCTGTTTTTT

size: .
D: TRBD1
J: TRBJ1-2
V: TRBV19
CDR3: CASSTTTGGGYTF
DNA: TGTGCCAGTAGTACAACGACAGGGGGTGGCTACACCTTC

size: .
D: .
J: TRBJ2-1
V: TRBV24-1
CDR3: CATTSTGNRVNEQFF
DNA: TGTGCCACTACCTCCACCGGGAACAGGGTAAATGAGCAGTTCTTC

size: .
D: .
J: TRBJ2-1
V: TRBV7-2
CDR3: CASSPWGGTDSYNEQFF
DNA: TGTGCCAGCAGCCCTTGGGGCGGGACAGACTCCTACAATGAGCAGTTCTTC

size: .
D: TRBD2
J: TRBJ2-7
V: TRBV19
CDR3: CASSIGLVDYEQYF
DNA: TGTGCCAGTAGTATCGGACTAGTGGACTACGAGCAGTACTTC

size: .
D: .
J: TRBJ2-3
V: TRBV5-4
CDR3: CASSSDSKWAQYF
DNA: TGTGCCAGCAGCTCAGACTCAAAGTGGGCGCAGTATTTT

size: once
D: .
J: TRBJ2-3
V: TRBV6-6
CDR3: CASSYSSADTQYF
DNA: TGTGCCAGCAGTTACTCGTCCGCCGATACGCAGTATTTT

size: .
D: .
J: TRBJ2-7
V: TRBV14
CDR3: CASSPTRTAHEQYF
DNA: TGTGCCAGCAGCCCGACGAGGACCGCCCACGAGCAGTACTTC